This TCR beta chain came from a study of T cells in Graves' hyperthyroidism and ophthalmopathy. About the research overall: Blood from the periphery was taken at initial diagnosis, before any treatment.

Stable Graves' hyperthyroidism denoted no ophthalmopathy progression over 18 months. PBMCs were sourced from more than 9 ml fresh peripheral blood. This clonotype has more than one count but fewer than ten. The CDR3 covers 16 residues. V was trimmed by 0 bases and J by 1 base, leaving 11 bases between them. Germline V gene lookup returns CDR1 SGHDT and CDR2 YYEEEE. Amplification of TCR beta CDR3 regions was performed using RNA transcripts as template. A first-round RT-PCR of the TCR CDR3 used the HTBI primer set. TCRdb redid the calling of the multiplex PCR reads with MiXCR, one entry per CDR3 protein. The table lists hundreds of thousands of distinct CDR3 sequences, approximately 36% of them singletons.

The specimen sequenced was blood. This chain connects TRBV5-6 to TRBJ1-5; D ambiguous. The source is a woman between 40 and 55 years old with Graves' hyperthyroidism. The CDR3 nucleotides are TGTGCCAGCAGCTTGGGTCCGGATGTCAGCAATCAGCCCCAGCATTTT. This gives the protein CASSLGPDVSNQPQHF.